The 6 T cell receptor beta chains below were found in one sample sequenced in a study of beta chain features in type 1 diabetes. Study-wide points: TCRB CDR3 length was moderately but significantly reduced in all four CD4+ subsets of Type 1 diabetes patients.

Expressed TCRB transcripts got sequenced, as all isolated RNA was reverse transcribed. The assay was immunoSEQ multiplex PCR, and TCRdb's table has in-frame clones only and misses some. The table has 25,000 to 30,000 clones, 65% seen once. No antigens are known for them. Source material: Tregs from blood. The receptors come from a woman aged 30 to 39 with type 1 diabetes.

The chain has TRBV28 and TRBJ2-1; 8 nucleotides align to TRBD2. The CDR3 is 14 residues long. CDR1 MDHEN and CDR2 SYDVKM come from the germline V gene. Losses at the gene ends were 3 bases for V and 6 bases for J; bases not matched to a gene: 4. The CDR3 is CASSLPGGPNEQFF. CDR3 sequence (DNA): TGTGCCAGCAGTTTGCCGGGGGGGCCCAATGAGCAGTTCTTC.

In its sample, this clone was seen a few times. The rearrangement uses TRBV7-6 and TRBJ2-1, with D possibly matching TRBD2 (6 bases). CDR3 length equals 15 residues. V lost 5 bases, J lost 9 bases, and 20 bases lay in between. Germline CDR1 is SGHVS and CDR2 is FNYEAQ. The CDR3 is CASSRGSPVSTEQFF. DNA of the CDR3: TGTGCCAGCAGCCGGGGGAGCCCCGTCTCGACTGAGCAGTTCTTC. The full variable domain, with the rest looked up from reference TRBV7-6 and TRBJ2-1, is GAGVSQSPRYKVTKRGQDVALRCDPISGHVSLYWYRQALGQGPEFLTYFNYEAQQDKSGLPNDRFSAERPEGSISTLTIQRTEQRDSAMYRCASSRGSPVSTEQFFGPGTRLTVL.

The chain employs TRBV5-1 and TRBJ2-1; 12 positions match TRBD2. The CDR3 contains 15 residues. In germline, CDR1 is SGHRS, CDR2 YFSETQ. The junction had 7 bases not matched to a gene; V was cut back by 4 bases and J by 8 bases. The CDR3 is CASSRLAGVPDEQFF. The CDR3, as DNA: TGCGCCAGCAGCCGACTAGCGGGAGTTCCTGATGAGCAGTTCTTC.

A note on this clone: Within the sample, other DNA sequences also encode this same CDR3. The rearrangement joins TRBV18 to TRBJ1-2; 7 bases are shared with TRBD1. The junction had 2 bases not matched to a gene; V was cut back by 2 bases and J by 8 bases. CDR1 and CDR2 (germline): KGHSH, LQKENI. The CDR3 contains 12 residues. The CDR3 region is CASSPDRDGYTF. Here the CDR3 DNA reads TGTGCCAGCTCACCAGACAGGGACGGCTACACCTTC.

This chain links TRBV18 with TRBJ2-5; TRBD2 aligns across 9 bases. Per germline, CDR1 KGHSH and CDR2 LQKENI. The CDR3 is 16 amino acids. Trimming at V came to 0 bases and at J to 5 bases, leaving 7 bases not matched to a gene. The CDR3 DNA sequence: TGTGCCAGCTCACCACCGGTCCCCAGCGGGAGGGAGACCCAGTACTTC. Translating gives CASSPPVPSGRETQYF.

The V and J genes are TRBV6-5 and TRBJ1-1, with a possible D match to TRBD1 (6 bases). Trimming took 1 base from V and 3 from J, leaving 12 bases between them. The CDR3 is 15 residues long. Germline-derived CDR1 and CDR2 are MNHEY and SVGAGI. CDR3 region: CASSYFRGADTEAFF. CDR3 coding DNA: TGTGCCAGCAGTTACTTCAGGGGTGCGGACACTGAAGCTTTCTTT.